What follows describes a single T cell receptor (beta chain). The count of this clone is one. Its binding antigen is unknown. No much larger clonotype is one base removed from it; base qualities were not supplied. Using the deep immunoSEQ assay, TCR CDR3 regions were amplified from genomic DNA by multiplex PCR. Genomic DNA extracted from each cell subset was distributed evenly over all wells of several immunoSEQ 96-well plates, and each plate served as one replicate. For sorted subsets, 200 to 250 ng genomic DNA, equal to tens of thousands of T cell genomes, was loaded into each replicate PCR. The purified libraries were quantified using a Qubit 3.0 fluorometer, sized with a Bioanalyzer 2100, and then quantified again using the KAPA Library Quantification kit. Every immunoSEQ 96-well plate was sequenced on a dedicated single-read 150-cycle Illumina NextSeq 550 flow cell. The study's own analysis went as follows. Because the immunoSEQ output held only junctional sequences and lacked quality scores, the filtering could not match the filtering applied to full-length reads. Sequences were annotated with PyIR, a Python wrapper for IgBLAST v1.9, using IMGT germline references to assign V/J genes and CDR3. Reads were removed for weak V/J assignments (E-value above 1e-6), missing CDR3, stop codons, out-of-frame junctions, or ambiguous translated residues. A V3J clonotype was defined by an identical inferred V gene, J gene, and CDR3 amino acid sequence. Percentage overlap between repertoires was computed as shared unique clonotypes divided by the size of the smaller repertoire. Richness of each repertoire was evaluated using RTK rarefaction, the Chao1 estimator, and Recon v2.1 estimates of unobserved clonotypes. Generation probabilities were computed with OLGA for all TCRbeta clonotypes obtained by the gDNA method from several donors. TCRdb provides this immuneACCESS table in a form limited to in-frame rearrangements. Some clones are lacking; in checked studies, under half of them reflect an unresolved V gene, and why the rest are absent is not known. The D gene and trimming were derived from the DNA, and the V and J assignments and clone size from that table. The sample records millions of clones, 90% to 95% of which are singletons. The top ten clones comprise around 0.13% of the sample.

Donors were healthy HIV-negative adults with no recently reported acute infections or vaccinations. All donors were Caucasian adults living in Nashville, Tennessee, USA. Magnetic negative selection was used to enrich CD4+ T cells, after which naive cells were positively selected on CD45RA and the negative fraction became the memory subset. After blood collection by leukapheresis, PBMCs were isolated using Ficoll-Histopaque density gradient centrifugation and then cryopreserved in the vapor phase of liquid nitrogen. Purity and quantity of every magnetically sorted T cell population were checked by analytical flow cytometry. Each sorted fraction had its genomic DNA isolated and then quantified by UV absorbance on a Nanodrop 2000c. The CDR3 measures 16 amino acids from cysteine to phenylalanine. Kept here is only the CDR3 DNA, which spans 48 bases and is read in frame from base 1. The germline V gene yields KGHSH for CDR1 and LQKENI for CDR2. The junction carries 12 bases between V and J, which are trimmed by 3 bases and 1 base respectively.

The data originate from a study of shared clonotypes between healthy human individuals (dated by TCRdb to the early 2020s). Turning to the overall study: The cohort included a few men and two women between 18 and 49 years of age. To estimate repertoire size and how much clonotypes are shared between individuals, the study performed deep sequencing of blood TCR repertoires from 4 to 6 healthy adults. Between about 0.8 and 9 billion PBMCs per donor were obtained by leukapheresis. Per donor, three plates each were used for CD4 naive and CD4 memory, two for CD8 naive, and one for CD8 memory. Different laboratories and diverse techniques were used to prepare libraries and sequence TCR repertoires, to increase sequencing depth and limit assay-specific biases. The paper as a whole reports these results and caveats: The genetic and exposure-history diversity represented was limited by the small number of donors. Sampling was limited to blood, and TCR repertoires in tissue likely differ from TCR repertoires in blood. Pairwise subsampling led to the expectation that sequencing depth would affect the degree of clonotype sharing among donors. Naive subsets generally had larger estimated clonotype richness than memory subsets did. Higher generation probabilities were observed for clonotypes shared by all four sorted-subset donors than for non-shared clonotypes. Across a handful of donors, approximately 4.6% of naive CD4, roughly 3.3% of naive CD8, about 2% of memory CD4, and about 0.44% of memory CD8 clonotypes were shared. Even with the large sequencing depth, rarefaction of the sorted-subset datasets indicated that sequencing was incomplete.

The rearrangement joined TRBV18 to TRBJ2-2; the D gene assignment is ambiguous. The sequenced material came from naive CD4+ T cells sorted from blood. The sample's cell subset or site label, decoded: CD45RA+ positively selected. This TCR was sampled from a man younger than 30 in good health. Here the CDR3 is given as CASSPFELGNTGELFF. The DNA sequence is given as TGTGCCAGCTCACCCTTCGAGCTAGGGAACACCGGGGAGCTGTTTTTT. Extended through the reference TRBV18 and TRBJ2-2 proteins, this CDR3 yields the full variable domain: NAGVMQNPRHLVRRRGQEARLRCSPMKGHSHVYWYRQLPEEGLKFMVYLQKENIIDESGMPKERFSAEFPKEGPSILRIQQVVRGDSAAYFCASSPFELGNTGELFFGEGSRLTVL.